The 32 T cell receptor beta chains in this list originate from one sample, sequenced in a study of CD8 T cell repertoires and HIV-1 epitope variants. Antigens of these TCRs are unknown. Measured with immunoSEQ multiplex PCR; TCRdb has only the in-frame clones, and not every one. Counted here are around 6,600 clones, 55% to 80% occurring once; the ten biggest clones make up roughly 41%. Sequenced: cultured CD8+ T cells derived from PBMCs. The receptors were gathered from a male donor with HIV.

There are a few counts of this clone. The chain has TRBV19 and TRBJ2-2; perhaps TRBD2 as D (6 bases). Germline CDR1 LNHDA, CDR2 SQIVND (reference sequence). Trimming stripped 5 bases from V and 4 bases from J, with 14 bases between. The CDR3 is made up of 15 amino acids. This chain's CDR3 is CASSLWEVSTGELFF. Here the CDR3 DNA reads TGTGCCAGTAGTTTGTGGGAGGTTAGCACCGGGGAGCTGTTTTTT.

The chain recombines TRBV18 with TRBJ2-3, with D possibly TRBD2 on 6 matching bases. There are 15 residues in the CDR3. V was trimmed by 7 bases and J by 3 bases, leaving 17 bases between them. In germline, CDR1 is KGHSH, CDR2 LQKENI. The CDR3 DNA is TGTGCCAGCTTAAGGGCCGTTAGCGGAACAGATACGCAGTATTTT. Its protein is CASLRAVSGTDTQYF.

The chain is built from TRBV2 and TRBJ2-5, with D perhaps TRBD1 or TRBD2 (5 bases each). The ends were cut back, 6 bases at V and 1 base at J, with 15 bases in the middle. The CDR3 totals 15 residues. Per germline, CDR1 SNHLY and CDR2 FYNNEI. CDR3 loop: CASRWGPTAQETQYF. The CDR3 DNA is TGTGCCAGCAGATGGGGACCCACGGCCCAAGAGACCCAGTACTTC.

V and J are TRBV9 and TRBJ2-1; 11 bases map to TRBD2. The J segment lost 10 bases and the V segment lost 0 bases, leaving 6 bases of the junction unmatched. This CDR3 is 15 amino acids long. Germline V gene sequence: CDR1 SGDLS, CDR2 YYNGEE. This CDR3 reads CASSVGSGGAKEQFF. The CDR3 nucleotides are TGTGCCAGCAGCGTAGGTAGCGGGGGGGCGAAAGAGCAGTTCTTC.

This clone was picked up a small number of times. The CDR3 DNA reads TGTGCCAGCAGCGCTCGGGACTCGGCGACAGATACGCAGTATTTT. The encoded protein is CASSARDSATDTQYF. The rearrangement uses TRBV7-9 and TRBJ2-3, with TRBD2 as a possible D gene (6 bases). Germline V gene data show CDR1 as SEHNR and CDR2 as FQNEAQ (reference sequence). The CDR3 consists of 15 residues. Trimming took off 5 bases at V and 3 bases at J, with 15 bases between the two ends.

The chain couples TRBV30 to TRBJ1-4; no definite D call. The germline CDR1 and CDR2 sequences are GTSNPN and SVGIG (reference sequence). This CDR3 region has 14 residues. Trimming cost V 4 bases and J 8 bases, with 17 bases left between them. CDR3 protein: CAWKEGWQAEKLFF. Here the CDR3 DNA reads TGTGCCTGGAAAGAAGGGTGGCAGGCCGAAAAACTGTTTTTT. Variable domain in full (rest from reference TRBV30 and TRBJ1-4): SQTIHQWPATLVQPVGSPLSLECTVEGTSNPNLYWYRQAAGRGLQLLFYSVGIGQISSEVPQNLSASRPQDRQFILSSKKLLLSDSGFYLCAWKEGWQAEKLFFGSGTQLSVL.

The sample holds a few counts of this clone. J is TRBJ2-5 and V is TRBV9; D remains unclear. CDR3 length: 11 residues. CDR1 SGDLS and CDR2 YYNGEE come from the germline V gene. V dropped 6 bases and J dropped 7 bases, with 10 bases sitting between them. CDR3 residues: CASTSPRTQYF. CDR3 coding DNA: TGTGCCAGCACCAGCCCGAGGACCCAGTACTTC.

This clone showed up just once. The rearrangement links TRBV5-1 to TRBJ2-7, with 9 bases that match TRBD1. The junction had 9 bases not matched to a gene; V was cut back by 3 bases and J by 5 bases. There are 15 residues in the CDR3. Germline loops: CDR1 SGHRS, CDR2 YFSETQ. CDR3 bases: TGCGCCAGCAGCTCACAGGGGGCGTGGCAAAACGAGCAGTACTTC. Its protein is CASSSQGAWQNEQYF. The complete variable domain, with remaining parts taken from reference TRBV5-1 and TRBJ2-7, reads KAGVTQTPRYLIKTRGQQVTLSCSPISGHRSVSWYQQTPGQGLQFLFEYFSETQRNKGNFPGRFSGRQFSNSRSEMNVSTLELGDSALYLCASSSQGAWQNEQYFGPGTRLTVT.

Only a few counts were recorded for this clone. The V gene is TRBV5-4, the J gene TRBJ1-4; D possibly corresponds to TRBD1 (5 bases). The V end was cut by 4 bases, the J end by 4 bases, with 14 bases between. CDR1 and CDR2 (germline): SGHNT, YYREEE (reference sequence). The length of the CDR3 is 15 residues. In DNA, the CDR3 is TGTGCCAGCAGCCCGGGGGACGGGGGTAATGAAAAACTGTTTTTT. It encodes CASSPGDGGNEKLFF.

V is TRBV11-3 and J is TRBJ2-3; TRBD1 might be the D (6 bases). V lost 0 bases and J lost 6, with 7 bases in between. This CDR3 region has 13 residues. Per the germline V gene, CDR1 is SGHNT and CDR2 is YENEEA. CDR3 coding DNA: TGTGCCAGCAGCTTAGACAGGGGCGATACGCAGTATTTT. Protein sequence: CASSLDRGDTQYF.

Notes on this clone: The same CDR3 arises from other DNA sequences in this sample as well. The rearrangement uses TRBV9 and TRBJ2-7; possible D gene TRBD1, 5 bases. Trimming removed 0 bases at V and 5 bases at J, with 9 bases between. CDR1 and CDR2 (germline): SGDLS, YYNGEE. The CDR3 is 13 residues long. CDR3 sequence reads: CASSVGQGNEQYF. DNA of the CDR3: TGTGCCAGCAGCGTAGGTCAGGGTAACGAGCAGTACTTC.

This chain connects TRBV30 to TRBJ2-7, with a possible D match to TRBD1 (5 bases). Between the trimmed V and J ends, which lost 4 bases and 1 base, there was a span of 14 bases. Per the germline V gene, CDR1 is GTSNPN and CDR2 is SVGIG (reference sequence). This CDR3 comprises 14 residues. This CDR3 is CAWTGQGLSYEQYF. CDR3 bases: TGTGCCTGGACAGGTCAGGGTTTATCCTACGAGCAGTACTTC. Based on the CDR3 plus reference TRBV30 and TRBJ2-7, the full variable domain is SQTIHQWPATLVQPVGSPLSLECTVEGTSNPNLYWYRQAAGRGLQLLFYSVGIGQISSEVPQNLSASRPQDRQFILSSKKLLLSDSGFYLCAWTGQGLSYEQYFGPGTRLTVT.

The chain is built from TRBV10-3 and TRBJ1-1; TRBD1 matches 8 bases. The CDR3 runs to 16 residues. V was clipped by 6 bases and J by 3 bases; unmatched bases: 12. Germline V CDR1 and CDR2: ENHRY, SYGVKD. The CDR3 loop is CAIRTDREGRDTEAFF. CDR3 nucleotide sequence: TGTGCCATCAGGACGGACAGGGAGGGTCGGGACACTGAAGCTTTCTTT.

The chain is built from TRBV6-5 and TRBJ2-5, with D possibly matching TRBD1 (6 bases). From germline, CDR1 is MNHEY and CDR2 SVGAGI. The germline V and J ends were trimmed by 0 bases and 5 bases, with 10 bases remaining between them. The CDR3 consists of 14 residues. The CDR3 nucleotides read TGTGCCAGCAGTTACTCCCGGGACAAGGAGACCCAGTACTTC. Residues: CASSYSRDKETQYF.

CDR3 DNA: TGTGCCAGCAAACCACAGGTCCAATTCCACGAGCAGTACTTC. Its protein product is CASKPQVQFHEQYF. The rearrangement uses TRBV5-6 and TRBJ2-7; D is possibly TRBD1 (5 bases). Per the germline V gene, CDR1 is SGHDT and CDR2 is YYEEEE. The CDR3 totals 14 residues. The ends were cut back, 6 bases at V and 5 bases at J, with 18 bases in the middle.

The rearrangement links TRBV10-3 to TRBJ2-4, with TRBD2 as a possible D gene (6 bases). The germline gives CDR1 ENHRY, CDR2 SYGVKD. This CDR3 comprises 16 residues. Trimming took off 10 bases at V and 2 bases at J, with 21 bases between the two ends. The CDR3 bases are TGTGCCACCATGAAGGAGCGGGTGGGGACCAAAAACATTCAGTACTTC. As protein: CATMKERVGTKNIQYF.

The chain combines TRBV4-2 with TRBJ1-2; 9 bases agree with TRBD1. Germline V gene lookup returns CDR1 LGHNA and CDR2 YNFKEQ. V shed 5 bases, J shed 4 bases, and the junction held 8 bases outside the gene matches. CDR3 length: 15 amino acids. The CDR3 loop reads CASSFTGGDGYGYTF. Here the CDR3 DNA reads TGTGCCAGCAGCTTTACAGGGGGCGATGGCTATGGCTACACCTTC.

The chain joins TRBV7-2 to TRBJ1-6; D uncertain. The CDR3 spans 14 residues. V was trimmed by 6 bases and J by 6 bases, leaving 12 bases between them. CDR1 is SGHTA, CDR2 FQGNSA, per germline. CDR3 sequence (DNA): TGTGCCAGCAGATCTTCCGCTCTTAATTCACCCCTCCACTTT. This sequence encodes CASRSSALNSPLHF.

The chain links TRBV7-8 to TRBJ2-2; 10 bases are shared with TRBD1. CDR3 length equals 17 residues. V dropped 2 bases and J dropped 3; count of bases not matched to a gene: 6. The V gene's germline CDR1 is SGHVS and CDR2 FQNEAQ. Written as DNA, the CDR3 is TGTGCCAGCAGCTTACCCGGTGGGACAGGGGACACCGGGGAGCTGTTTTTT. Protein sequence: CASSLPGGTGDTGELFF.

This sequence joins TRBV6-5 and TRBJ1-5; D not resolved. Germline values: CDR1 MNHEY, CDR2 SVGAGI. Trimming left V 2 bases short and J 7 bases short, with 12 bases between. The CDR3 totals 14 residues. In nucleotides, the CDR3 is TGTGCCAGCAGTTACACGGGGAATGAACAGCCCCAGCATTTT. Translated, it gives CASSYTGNEQPQHF.

This clone has only one observation. The chain employs TRBV6-5 and TRBJ1-2, with 7 bases lining up with TRBD1. V shed 6 bases and J 6 bases; nucleotides not matched to a gene: 10. Germline lookup yields CDR1 MNHEY and CDR2 SVGAGI. The CDR3 has 14 amino acids. The CDR3 DNA sequence: TGTGCCAGCAGCCCTCAAGGGGGCGCGGATGGCTACACCTTC. It encodes CASSPQGGADGYTF.

This sequence joins TRBV6-1 and TRBJ2-7, with D maybe TRBD1 (5 bases). Germline CDR1 and CDR2: MNHNS and SASEGT. There are 12 residues in the CDR3. The V and J ends lost 8 bases and 4 bases respectively, with 12 bases between them. The CDR3 region is CASHRLGYEQYF. The CDR3 coding sequence is TGTGCCAGCCACAGGCTGGGATACGAGCAGTACTTC.

J is TRBJ1-1 and V is TRBV2; D ambiguous. The CDR3 runs to 12 residues. Between the trimmed V and J ends, which lost 1 base and 4 bases, there was a span of 4 bases. Germline lookup yields CDR1 SNHLY and CDR2 FYNNEI. The CDR3 DNA follows: TGTGCCAGCAGTGAAGGGGGCACTGAAGCTTTCTTT. Residues: CASSEGGTEAFF.

The rearrangement uses TRBV4-1 and TRBJ1-4; D gene uncertain. This CDR3 contains 17 residues. The germline CDR1 and CDR2 sequences are MGHRA and YSYEKL. The V and J ends lost 2 bases and 2 bases respectively, with 15 bases between them. For the CDR3, the DNA is TGCGCCAGCAGCCAATTCGGGGTAGAGGCTACTAATGAAAAACTGTTTTTT. As protein: CASSQFGVEATNEKLFF.

V is TRBV5-4 and J is TRBJ2-7, with D perhaps given as TRBD1 or TRBD2 (5 bases each). Deletions cut 4 bases from V and 5 bases from J, with 16 bases between. The CDR3 loop spans 14 amino acids. Per germline, CDR1 SGHNT and CDR2 YYREEE (reference sequence). CDR3 coding DNA: TGTGCCAGCAGCCCTACAGGCGGGCGGGACGAGCAGTACTTC. It specifies CASSPTGGRDEQYF.

This clone has a handful of counts. The V and J genes are TRBV11-2 and TRBJ2-5; 10 nucleotides line up with TRBD2. The V gene end was trimmed by 4 bases and the J gene end by 5 bases; junction bases not matched to a gene: 7. The CDR3 covers 15 residues. Germline-derived CDR1 and CDR2 are SGHAT and FQNNGV. CDR3 amino acids: CASSSLAGEGETQYF. In DNA form, the CDR3 reads TGTGCCAGCAGCTCCCTAGCGGGGGAAGGGGAGACCCAGTACTTC.

The chain joins TRBV11-3 to TRBJ2-1; D remains unclear. Trimming left V 0 bases short and J 0 bases short, with 9 bases between. Germline V gives CDR1 SGHNT, CDR2 YENEEA. The CDR3 is 16 residues long. The CDR3 DNA is TGTGCCAGCAGCTTAGATAAGGGTAGCTCCTACAATGAGCAGTTCTTC. Protein product: CASSLDKGSSYNEQFF. Variable domain in full (rest from reference TRBV11-3 and TRBJ2-1): EAGVVQSPRYKIIEKKQPVAFWCNPISGHNTLYWYLQNLGQGPELLIRYENEEAVDDSQLPKDRFSAERLKGVDSTLKIQPAELGDSAVYLCASSLDKGSSYNEQFFGPGTRLTVL.

In this sample, this clone turned up a few times. The J gene is TRBJ2-3, the V gene TRBV6-9; TRBD1 matches 11 bases. The V segment lost 6 bases and the J segment 5 bases; nucleotides outside the gene matches: 10. Germline V lookup: CDR1 MNHGY, CDR2 SVAAGI. The CDR3 is 16 residues long. This chain's CDR3 is CASRDSDRGQGDTQYF. The CDR3 coding sequence is TGTGCCAGCAGGGACTCGGACAGGGGGCAGGGAGATACGCAGTATTTT.

The chain uses TRBV6-6 and TRBJ2-5; 8 bases are a match to TRBD1. Germline CDR1 and CDR2: MNHNY and SVGAGI (reference sequence). The CDR3 loop spans 13 amino acids. Trimming took 6 bases from V and 5 from J; bases not matched to a gene: 5. CDR3 in amino acids: CASSRGLGETQYF. The CDR3 nucleotides read TGTGCCAGCAGCAGGGGGCTCGGGGAGACCCAGTACTTC.

This clone was picked up a small number of times. The rearrangement uses TRBV5-5 and TRBJ1-1; no reliable D call. The germline V and J ends were trimmed by 5 bases and 0 bases, with 8 bases remaining between them. The CDR3 length is 13 residues. Germline V gene data show CDR1 as SGHKS and CDR2 as YYEKEE (reference sequence). CDR3 sequence: CASREDLNTEAFF. DNA for the CDR3: TGTGCCAGCAGAGAAGACTTGAACACTGAAGCTTTCTTT. Using reference TRBV5-5 and TRBJ1-1 for the parts outside the CDR3, the full variable domain is DAGVTQSPTHLIKTRGQQVTLRCSPISGHKSVSWYQQVLGQGPQFIFQYYEKEERGRGNFPDRFSARQFPNYSSELNVNALLLGDSALYLCASREDLNTEAFFGQGTRLTVV.

The count of this clone is one. This rearrangement joins TRBV5-1 to TRBJ2-5, with D hard to call. This CDR3 is built from 12 residues. In germline, CDR1 is SGHRS, CDR2 YFSETQ. V lost 0 bases and J 0 bases, leaving 0 bases between the germline ends. This CDR3 reads CASSLDQETQYF. DNA of the CDR3: TGCGCCAGCAGCTTGGACCAAGAGACCCAGTACTTC. The full variable domain, its missing parts supplied by reference TRBV5-1 and TRBJ2-5, is KAGVTQTPRYLIKTRGQQVTLSCSPISGHRSVSWYQQTPGQGLQFLFEYFSETQRNKGNFPGRFSGRQFSNSRSEMNVSTLELGDSALYLCASSLDQETQYFGPGTRLLVL.

The chain links TRBV5-6 to TRBJ2-7, with a weak D call TRBD1 (5 bases). The germline CDR1 and CDR2 sequences are SGHDT and YYEEEE. The CDR3 spans 13 residues. V lost 0 bases and J 1 base, leaving 5 bases between the germline ends. CDR3 sequence: CASSLGQSYEQYF. DNA of the CDR3: TGTGCCAGCAGCTTGGGACAGTCCTACGAGCAGTACTTC. Looking up the rest from reference TRBV5-6 and TRBJ2-7 gives the full variable domain: DAGVTQSPTHLIKTRGQQVTLRCSPKSGHDTVSWYQQALGQGPQFIFQYYEEEERQRGNFPDRFSGHQFPNYSSELNVNALLLGDSALYLCASSLGQSYEQYFGPGTRLTVT.